The entry below gives a single T cell receptor (beta chain) sequence along with its context. The antigen this receptor binds is unknown. At one of its ends the junction is not consistent with the germline gene, which may arise from a read error. These data come from a study of vaccination and CD4 T cells after COVID-19 (dated by TCRdb to the early 2020s). Broadly, across the study: Convalescent patients had a positive SARS-CoV-2 result on nasal swab PCR, and of these patients, 8 or 9 had mild disease and one had severe disease. The convalescent cohort comprised six males and four females, including two Hispanic individuals, seven Caucasians, two Asians and one multiracial person. Each participant got two doses of either the Pfizer-BioNTech BNT162b2 vaccine (n=8) or the Moderna mRNA-1273 vaccine (n=2). Post-COVID blood samples were collected from convalescent patients a median of around 100 days after diagnosis, with a range of about 35 to 161 days. Post-vaccine blood samples were obtained a median of about 72 days after the second vaccine dose, with a range of about 13 to 250 days. Overlapping spike peptide pools from SARS-CoV-2 and from the common cold coronaviruses HCoV-NL63, HCoV-OC43 and HCoV-229E were used as culture stimuli. Control cultures received a CEFX viral epitope pool as the positive control, an HIV-1 Nef peptide pool as the negative control, or no peptide. The spike-specific CD4+ TCR repertoire was compared before and after mRNA vaccination in nine to ten COVID-19 convalescent patients and a few infection-naive healthy vaccine recipients.

The research as a whole found: Relatively few convalescent patients were included in the study, and early timepoints after natural infection were not analyzed. Although the median number of SARS-CoV-2-reactive clonotypes went up from fewer than 25 after infection to more than 30 after vaccination, the increase was not significant. Among the post-vaccine SARS-CoV-2-reactive clones in convalescent patients, a median approximately 90% showed up only after vaccination, which suggests vaccine-specific priming. Nearly all vaccine-specific clones in convalescent patients (304 of 307) were mono-reactive for SARS-CoV-2 spike rather than cross-reactive with common cold coronaviruses.

The treatment or condition label here, explained by the study, means: roughly 10-day PBMC culture with coronavirus spike peptide pools or control peptides (ViraFEST assay). The study used the ViraFEST assay, which expanded antigen-specific T cells with peptide pools and then identified expanded clonotypes by TCR sequencing. The convalescent patients' positive SARS-CoV-2 PCR tests fell between March and December 2020, which was before the Alpha, Beta and Delta variants emerged in the United States. PBMCs were cultured at around 2.2 million per well in IMDM supplemented with roughly 5% human AB serum and around 10 IU/ml IL-2, with about 10 ug/ml peptide pools added. On days 3 and 7, half of the culture medium was replaced with fresh IL-2-containing medium. After roughly 11 days of culture, CD4+ T cells were isolated by negative selection with the EasySep CD4+ T cell isolation kit. PBMCs were separated from whole blood using Ficoll-Paque Plus gradient centrifugation and then either used fresh or cryopreserved at -140C. Culture conditions were generally each tested in triplicate wells.

Libraries were built with PCR. DNA from cultured CD4+ T cells was subjected to TCR sequencing with the Oncomine TCR Beta short-read assay at the Johns Hopkins FTIC core. The QIAamp micro DNA kit was used to extract genomic DNA from the cultured CD4+ T cells. Oncomine TCR Beta libraries from cultured CD4+ T cells were pooled using unique dual indexes and sequenced on an Illumina iSeq 100. Under the source paper's analysis protocol: Non-productive sequences were filtered out, and CDR3s that did not start with C, did not end with F or W, or were shorter than 7 amino acids were discarded. Antigen-specific clonotypes were identified with the MANAFEST web application by comparing peptide-stimulated wells with reference and other culture wells. To be called positive, a clone needed an FDR below 0.05, an odds ratio above 5, and a productive frequency above 0.1% in at least two of three replicate wells. A clonotype counted as cross-reactive if it showed significant expansion both in the SARS-CoV-2 spike wells and in at least one common cold coronavirus spike condition. Using R version 3.6.1, CDR3 homology was evaluated through Levenshtein distances (stringdist) along with unrooted phylogenetic trees (ape). TCRdb reworked the public reads: Q25 trimming with fastp, MiXCR clone assembly, productive beta chains retained. Each record represents a unique CDR3 protein, reported with the most common genes and DNA among its rows. Clone size and V and J calls follow TCRdb, not the original study. Here the sample has some 11,000 distinct CDR3 sequences; 75% occur a single time. Around a tenth of the sample rests with the top ten.

Measured from the cysteine to the phenylalanine, the CDR3 is 13 residues long. Just CDR3 DNA is preserved here, 39 bases in frame from base 1. The germline V gene provides CDR1 KGHDR and CDR2 SFDVKD. Recombination joined TRBV24-1 with TRBJ2-1; a confident D gene designation cannot be given. What was sequenced was CD4+ T cells from blood, cultured in vitro. The clonotype was recovered from a human donor who had recovered from COVID-19. The CDR3 has the sequence CASSAPPTDEQFF. The nucleotide sequence reads TGTGCCTCCAGTGCTCCCCCGACGGATGAGCAGTTCTTC.